These T cell receptor beta chains were read from a single sample in a study of long-term antiretroviral therapy in people with HIV. The table came from immunoSEQ multiplex PCR; TCRdb's copy has only in-frame clones and leaves some out. The sample has 20,000 to 30,000 clones; about four fifths are singletons. The source was unsorted PBMCs, collected 3 years after starting antiretroviral therapy. These receptors were obtained from a man aged 18 to 30 with HIV. Each CDR3 is given with its conserved first and last residue. A D gene is named only where the DNA matches it firmly. Clone size is not always given. Where it is, it says once, few, many or a class for expanded clones.

CDR3nt: TGTGCCAGCAGCTTAGGTGGGCCCGCTTTTGGCTACACCTTC
CDR3aa: CASSLGGPAFGYTF
v_gene: TRBV11-2
d_gene: -
abundance: once
j_gene: TRBJ1-2

CDR3nt: TGTGCCAGCAGCGTAGGGGGAGCGGGGGCACACAATGAGCAGTTCTTC
CDR3aa: CASSVGGAGAHNEQFF
v_gene: TRBV9
d_gene: TRBD2
abundance: once
j_gene: TRBJ2-1

CDR3nt: TGTGCCTGGAGTGTTAACCCTGGGTATGGCTACACCTTC
CDR3aa: CAWSVNPGYGYTF
v_gene: TRBV30
d_gene: -
abundance: few
j_gene: TRBJ1-2

CDR3nt: TGCGCCAGCAGTTTAGACGGATACTCTGGAAACACCATATATTTT
CDR3aa: CASSLDGYSGNTIYF
v_gene: TRBV5-1
d_gene: -
abundance: -
j_gene: TRBJ1-3

CDR3nt: TGTGCCAGCAGTGAAGCGCAGGGGGGCACAGATACGCAGTATTTT
CDR3aa: CASSEAQGGTDTQYF
v_gene: TRBV6-1
d_gene: TRBD1
abundance: few
j_gene: TRBJ2-3

CDR3nt: TGCGCCAGCAGCAGGGACCAGAAAGAGACCCAGTACTTC
CDR3aa: CASSRDQKETQYF
v_gene: TRBV5-1
d_gene: -
abundance: -
j_gene: TRBJ2-5

CDR3nt: TGTGCCAGTAGTACTACCGGGACAGACGCGAGGGGCTACACCTTC
CDR3aa: CASSTTGTDARGYTF
v_gene: TRBV19
d_gene: TRBD1
abundance: -
j_gene: TRBJ1-2

CDR3nt: TGTGCCAGCAGCTTAGGGAACAGCAACAATGAGCAGTTCTTC
CDR3aa: CASSLGNSNNEQFF
v_gene: TRBV11-2
d_gene: -
abundance: -
j_gene: TRBJ2-1

CDR3nt: TGTGCCAGCACCTATAGCAATCAGCCCCAGCATTTT
CDR3aa: CASTYSNQPQHF
v_gene: TRBV28
d_gene: -
abundance: -
j_gene: TRBJ1-5

CDR3nt: TGTGCCAGCAGCCAAGGAGGACAGTTTAGTGGCTACACCTTC
CDR3aa: CASSQGGQFSGYTF
v_gene: TRBV7-8
d_gene: -
abundance: -
j_gene: TRBJ1-2

CDR3nt: TGCGCCAGCAGCTATAACAGGGCCATGAACACTGAAGCTTTCTTT
CDR3aa: CASSYNRAMNTEAFF
v_gene: TRBV5-1
d_gene: -
abundance: once
j_gene: TRBJ1-1

CDR3nt: TGTGCCAGCAGTGAAGGGGGGGGGCTGTTTTTT
CDR3aa: CASSEGGGLFF
v_gene: TRBV2
d_gene: -
abundance: -
j_gene: TRBJ1-4

CDR3nt: TGTGCCAGCAGCCAAACAGTGGGCCTGAACACTGAAGCTTTCTTT
CDR3aa: CASSQTVGLNTEAFF
v_gene: TRBV4-2
d_gene: -
abundance: -
j_gene: TRBJ1-1

CDR3nt: TGTGCCACCAGCAGTGGCCTTAATCCTTTCTTT
CDR3aa: CATSSGLNPFF
v_gene: TRBV15
d_gene: -
abundance: -
j_gene: TRBJ1-1

CDR3nt: TGTGCCAGCAGGGGGGCAACGAACACCGGGGAGCTGTTTTTT
CDR3aa: CASRGATNTGELFF
v_gene: TRBV7-8
d_gene: -
abundance: -
j_gene: TRBJ2-2

CDR3nt: TGTGCCAGCAGTCGACAGGGCAATCAGCCCCAGCATTTT
CDR3aa: CASSRQGNQPQHF
v_gene: TRBV2
d_gene: -
abundance: -
j_gene: TRBJ1-5

CDR3nt: TGTGCCAGCTCACCACAGCCGAACCTCTACGAGCAGTACTTC
CDR3aa: CASSPQPNLYEQYF
v_gene: TRBV18
d_gene: -
abundance: -
j_gene: TRBJ2-7

CDR3nt: TGTGCCAGCAGTAATCTAGCGGGGTCCGGGAAGACCCAGTACTTC
CDR3aa: CASSNLAGSGKTQYF
v_gene: TRBV27
d_gene: TRBD2
abundance: -
j_gene: TRBJ2-5

CDR3nt: TGTGCCAGCAGTTCACCAGACAGGGGAGCTTTTGGCTACACCTTC
CDR3aa: CASSSPDRGAFGYTF
v_gene: TRBV27
d_gene: TRBD1
abundance: -
j_gene: TRBJ1-2

CDR3nt: TGTGCCAGCAGCTTCGGGACAGCCCCAGAGACCCAGTACTTC
CDR3aa: CASSFGTAPETQYF
v_gene: TRBV28
d_gene: TRBD1
abundance: -
j_gene: TRBJ2-5

CDR3nt: TGTGCCAGCAGTGATGCTGAGACCGGGGAGCTGTTTTTT
CDR3aa: CASSDAETGELFF
v_gene: TRBV6-4
d_gene: -
abundance: once
j_gene: TRBJ2-2

CDR3nt: TGTGCCAGCAGTTATGGACAGTCCAATCAGCCCCAGCATTTT
CDR3aa: CASSYGQSNQPQHF
v_gene: TRBV6-6
d_gene: -
abundance: -
j_gene: TRBJ1-5

CDR3nt: TGCGCCAGCAGCCAAGAGCCCCCGAGCACCGGGGAGCTGTTTTTT
CDR3aa: CASSQEPPSTGELFF
v_gene: TRBV4-1
d_gene: -
abundance: -
j_gene: TRBJ2-2

CDR3nt: TGTGCCAGCTCACCGGACAGACCACCAAACTCCTACGAGCAGTACTTC
CDR3aa: CASSPDRPPNSYEQYF
v_gene: TRBV18
d_gene: -
abundance: -
j_gene: TRBJ2-7

CDR3nt: TGTGCCAGCAGCTTAATGGGCGGGGAAAACACCGGGGAGCTGTTTTTT
CDR3aa: CASSLMGGENTGELFF
v_gene: TRBV7-2
d_gene: -
abundance: -
j_gene: TRBJ2-2

CDR3nt: TGTGCCAGCAGCTTTTCCAGGGTTGCCGCGAATGAGCAGTTCTTC
CDR3aa: CASSFSRVAANEQFF
v_gene: TRBV5-5
d_gene: -
abundance: -
j_gene: TRBJ2-1

CDR3nt: TGTGCCAGCAGTGAAGGGACAGCCTACGAGCAGTACTTC
CDR3aa: CASSEGTAYEQYF
v_gene: TRBV2
d_gene: -
abundance: -
j_gene: TRBJ2-7

CDR3nt: TGTGCCATCAGTGAAGGGACAGGGGTACGCGAGCAGTACTTC
CDR3aa: CAISEGTGVREQYF
v_gene: TRBV10-3
d_gene: TRBD1
abundance: -
j_gene: TRBJ2-7

CDR3nt: TGTGCCAGCAGGCCCGGGGTGCTTGAAAAACTGTTTTTT
CDR3aa: CASRPGVLEKLFF
v_gene: TRBV2
d_gene: -
abundance: once
j_gene: TRBJ1-4

CDR3nt: TGTGCCAGCTCACCGACGGGGGAGACCCAGTACTTC
CDR3aa: CASSPTGETQYF
v_gene: TRBV18
d_gene: -
abundance: -
j_gene: TRBJ2-5

CDR3nt: TGTGCCAGCAGCTTGGGTAGGGGAAGTAGTCTCTACGAGCAGTACTTC
CDR3aa: CASSLGRGSSLYEQYF
v_gene: TRBV5-4
d_gene: -
abundance: -
j_gene: TRBJ2-7

CDR3nt: TGTGCCAGCAGCCCCCGGGACAGGGGTACCGGGGAGCTGTTTTTT
CDR3aa: CASSPRDRGTGELFF
v_gene: TRBV7-9
d_gene: TRBD1
abundance: -
j_gene: TRBJ2-2

CDR3nt: TGTGCCAGCAGCGTAGGTGAATTGGGACAAGAGACCCAGTACTTC
CDR3aa: CASSVGELGQETQYF
v_gene: TRBV9
d_gene: -
abundance: once
j_gene: TRBJ2-5

CDR3nt: TGTGCCAGCTCAAATTGGGGGAGGTACACAGATACGCAGTATTTT
CDR3aa: CASSNWGRYTDTQYF
v_gene: TRBV5-6
d_gene: -
abundance: -
j_gene: TRBJ2-3

CDR3nt: TGTGCCAGCAGCTTCTACAGGAGACCCTACGAGCAGTACTTC
CDR3aa: CASSFYRRPYEQYF
v_gene: TRBV5-5
d_gene: -
abundance: -
j_gene: TRBJ2-7

CDR3nt: TGTGCCAGCAGCCAAGATCGAGGAAACACTGAAGCTTTCTTT
CDR3aa: CASSQDRGNTEAFF
v_gene: TRBV4-2
d_gene: -
abundance: -
j_gene: TRBJ1-1

CDR3nt: TGTGCCAGCAAGAGGGGGGACACTGAAGCTTTCTTT
CDR3aa: CASKRGDTEAFF
v_gene: TRBV9
d_gene: -
abundance: -
j_gene: TRBJ1-1

CDR3nt: TGTGCCAGCAGCGTGACAGATAACTATGGCTACACCTTC
CDR3aa: CASSVTDNYGYTF
v_gene: TRBV7-2
d_gene: -
abundance: -
j_gene: TRBJ1-2

CDR3nt: TGTGCCAGCAGCTTATCAGGGGCCAACGTCCTGACTTTC
CDR3aa: CASSLSGANVLTF
v_gene: TRBV5-8
d_gene: -
abundance: -
j_gene: TRBJ2-6